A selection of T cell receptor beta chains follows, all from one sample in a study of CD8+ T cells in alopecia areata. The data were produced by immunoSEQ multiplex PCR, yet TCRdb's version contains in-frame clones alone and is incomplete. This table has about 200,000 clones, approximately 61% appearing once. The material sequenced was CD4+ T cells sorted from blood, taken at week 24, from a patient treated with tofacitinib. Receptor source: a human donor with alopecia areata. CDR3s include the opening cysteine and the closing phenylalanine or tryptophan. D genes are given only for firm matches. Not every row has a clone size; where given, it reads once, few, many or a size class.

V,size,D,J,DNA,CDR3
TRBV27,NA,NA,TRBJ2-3,TGTGCCAGCAGTTTATCGGCAGGCCTTAGCACAGATACGCAGTATTTT,CASSLSAGLSTDTQYF
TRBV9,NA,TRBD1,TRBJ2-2,TGTGCCAGCAGCGCGAGGGACAGAGGGACCGGGGAGCTGTTTTTT,CASSARDRGTGELFF
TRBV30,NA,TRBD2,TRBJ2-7,TGTGCCTGGACCCCAGCGGGGCATTCCTACGAGCAGTACTTC,CAWTPAGHSYEQYF
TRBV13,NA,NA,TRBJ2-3,TGTGCCAGCAGCTTAGGGTGGGCGGATACGCAGTATTTT,CASSLGWADTQYF
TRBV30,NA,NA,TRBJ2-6,TGTGCCTGGAGGCCGGATGTGGGGGCCAACGTCCTGACTTTC,CAWRPDVGANVLTF
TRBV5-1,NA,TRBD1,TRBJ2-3,TGCGCCAGCAGCTTGGCGGGACAGGGACCCGGTGGTACAGATACGCAGTATTTT,CASSLAGQGPGGTDTQYF
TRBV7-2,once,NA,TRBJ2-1,TGTGCCAGCAGCTCCGGCCTTAGCTACAATGAGCAGTTCTTC,CASSSGLSYNEQFF
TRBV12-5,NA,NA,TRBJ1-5,TGTGCTAGTGGTTTGGTAAATCAGCCCCAGCATTTT,CASGLVNQPQHF
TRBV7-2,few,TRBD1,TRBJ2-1,TGTGCCAGCTTTGATACAGGGGCTACCCCTGAGCAGTTCTTC,CASFDTGATPEQFF
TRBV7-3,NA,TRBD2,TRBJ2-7,TGTGCCAGCAGTCCCAGCGGGGGGCAACCCTACGAGCAGTACTTC,CASSPSGGQPYEQYF
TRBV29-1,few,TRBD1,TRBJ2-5,TGCAGCGTGCGAGACAGGGGGCACTCGGAGACCCAGTACTTC,CSVRDRGHSETQYF
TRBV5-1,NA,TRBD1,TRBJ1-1,TGCGCCAGCAGCCCAAGACAGGGGGGAGGAGAAGCTTTCTTT,CASSPRQGGGEAFF
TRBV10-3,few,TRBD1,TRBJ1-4,TGTGCCATCAGTGACGCGGACAGGATGTTTTTT,CAISDADRMFF
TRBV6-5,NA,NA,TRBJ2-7,TGTGCCAGCAGTTACGTTTCAGGGTTACACTACGAGCAGTACTTC,CASSYVSGLHYEQYF
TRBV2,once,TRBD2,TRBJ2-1,TGTGCCAGCAGTGAAGTCACGGGACTAGTCCCCTACAATGAGCAGTTCTTC,CASSEVTGLVPYNEQFF
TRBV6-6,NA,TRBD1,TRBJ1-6,TGTGCCAGCAGTTACTCGGACAGGGTGAATTCACCCCTCCACTTT,CASSYSDRVNSPLHF
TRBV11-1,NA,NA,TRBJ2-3,TGTGCCAGCAGCTCCACAAATTCCGGAGATACGCAGTATTTT,CASSSTNSGDTQYF
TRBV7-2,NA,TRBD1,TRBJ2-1,TGTGCCAGCAGCTTAGCGCGGACAGGGCTAGAAGAGCAGTTCTTC,CASSLARTGLEEQFF
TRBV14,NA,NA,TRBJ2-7,TGTGCCAGCAGCCAAGAAAGGTGGAACTCCTACGAGCAGTACTTC,CASSQERWNSYEQYF
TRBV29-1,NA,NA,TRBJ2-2,TGCAGCGCCGGATCAACCGGGGAGCTGTTTTTT,CSAGSTGELFF
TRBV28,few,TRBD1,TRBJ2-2,TGTGCCAGCAGTTCCAGGGACAGGGCCGGGGAGCTGTTTTTT,CASSSRDRAGELFF
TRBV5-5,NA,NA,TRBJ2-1,TGTGCCAGCAGCTTGGTTGAGCAGTTCTTC,CASSLVEQFF
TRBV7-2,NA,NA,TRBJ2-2,TGTGCCAGCAGCTTACGACCCGGGACAAGAACCGGGGAGCTGTTTTTT,CASSLRPGTRTGELFF
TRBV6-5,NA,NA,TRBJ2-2,TGTGCCACCTCGATCACCGGGGAGCTGTTTTTT,CATSITGELFF
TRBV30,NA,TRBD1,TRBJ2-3,TGTGCCTGGAGTACCGGACAGGGCACTAGCACAGATACGCAGTATTTT,CAWSTGQGTSTDTQYF
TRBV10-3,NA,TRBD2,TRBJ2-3,TGTGCCATCGCCCCAGCGGGGGGGCCGGGTGATACGCAGTATTTT,CAIAPAGGPGDTQYF
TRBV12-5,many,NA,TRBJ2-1,TGTGCTAGTGGTTTGACGGGGTACAATGAGCAGTTCTTC,CASGLTGYNEQFF
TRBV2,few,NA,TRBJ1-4,TGTGCCAGCAGTGAGACAGAGAATGAAAAACTGTTTTTT,CASSETENEKLFF
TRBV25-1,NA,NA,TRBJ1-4,TGTGCCAGCAGTGAGGATCAAATATCGGGTGAAAAACTGTTTTTT,CASSEDQISGEKLFF
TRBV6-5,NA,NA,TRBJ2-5,TGTGCCAGCAGTTACCAGGGGATCCAGTACTTC,CASSYQGIQYF
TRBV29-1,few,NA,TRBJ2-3,TGCAGCGTTGAAGATCGGTGGAGGAGCAGCACAGATACGCAGTATTTT,CSVEDRWRSSTDTQYF
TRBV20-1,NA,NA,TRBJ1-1,TGCAGTGCTAGAGTGAACACTGAAGCTTTCTTT,CSARVNTEAFF
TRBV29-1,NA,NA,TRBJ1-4,TGCAGCGTTCAGGGGTATGATGAAAAACTGTTTTTT,CSVQGYDEKLFF
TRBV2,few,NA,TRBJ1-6,TGTGCCAGCAGTAACAGGGTCTCCAATTCACCCCTCCACTTT,CASSNRVSNSPLHF
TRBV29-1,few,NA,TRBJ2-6,TGCAGCGGTAATAGGAGCTCTGGGGCCAACGTCCTGACTTTC,CSGNRSSGANVLTF
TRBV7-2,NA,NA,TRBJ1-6,TGTGCCAGCACGACTCCCCGGAGTTCACCCCTCCACTTT,CASTTPRSSPLHF
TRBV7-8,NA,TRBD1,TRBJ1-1,TGTGCCAGCAGCGTGGACAGGGATACGACTGAAGCTTTCTTT,CASSVDRDTTEAFF
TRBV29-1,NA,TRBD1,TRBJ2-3,TGCAGCGATACCGGGACAGGGGGAGATACGCAGTATTTT,CSDTGTGGDTQYF
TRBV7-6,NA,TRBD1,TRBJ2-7,TGTGCCAGCAGCTTAAAGCCGGGACAGGGCATCGAGCAGTACTTC,CASSLKPGQGIEQYF
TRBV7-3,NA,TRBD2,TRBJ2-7,TGTGCCAGCAGCTCAAGCGGGGGCCTTAGCGAGCAGTACTTC,CASSSSGGLSEQYF
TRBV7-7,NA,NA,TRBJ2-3,TGTGCCAGCAGCTTGACAAGCCAAAGTGCAGATACGCAGTATTTT,CASSLTSQSADTQYF
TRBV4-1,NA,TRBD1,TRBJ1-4,TGCGCCAGCAGCCAACCAGACAGGGACCGTGAAAAACTGTTTTTT,CASSQPDRDREKLFF
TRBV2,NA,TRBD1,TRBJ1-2,TGTGCCAGCAGTGAAGCGCAAGGGGGCTCTGGTAATGGCTACACCTTC,CASSEAQGGSGNGYTF
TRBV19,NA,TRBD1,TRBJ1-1,TGTGCCAGTAGTGCAAAACAGGGGAGGTGGACTGAAGCTTTCTTT,CASSAKQGRWTEAFF
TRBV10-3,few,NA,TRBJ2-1,TGTGCCATCAGTGCGGGGGCGAATGAGCAGTTCTTC,CAISAGANEQFF
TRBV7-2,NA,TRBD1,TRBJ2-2,TGTGCCAGCAGCTTAGCCGGGACAGGGAGAGGAACCGGGGAGCTGTTTTTT,CASSLAGTGRGTGELFF
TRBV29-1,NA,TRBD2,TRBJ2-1,TGCAGCGTTGAAGACGCTAGCGGGCAGCAGTTCTTC,CSVEDASGQQFF
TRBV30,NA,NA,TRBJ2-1,TGTGCCTGGAGTGTCTACAGGATCAATGAGCAGTTCTTC,CAWSVYRINEQFF
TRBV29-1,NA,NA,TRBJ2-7,TGCAGCGACCCCACGGGTAGGGCTAGTGAGCAGTACTTC,CSDPTGRASEQYF
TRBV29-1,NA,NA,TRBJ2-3,TGCAGCGTTGATTTGGGTGCAGCTAGCACAGATACGCAGTATTTT,CSVDLGAASTDTQYF
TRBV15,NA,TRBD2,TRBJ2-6,TGTGCCACCAGCAACGAACTAGCGGGGGCTCCTGGGGCCAACGTCCTGACTTTC,CATSNELAGAPGANVLTF
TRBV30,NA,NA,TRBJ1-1,TGTGCCTGTCGGACCTCCCATTACACTGAAGCTTTCTTT,CACRTSHYTEAFF
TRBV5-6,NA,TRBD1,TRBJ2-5,TGTGCCAGCAGATACTTACAGGGGGCCCGAGAGACCCAGTACTTC,CASRYLQGARETQYF
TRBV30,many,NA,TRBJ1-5,TGTGCCTGGAGTGAAGGTACATATAGCAATCAGCCCCAGCATTTT,CAWSEGTYSNQPQHF